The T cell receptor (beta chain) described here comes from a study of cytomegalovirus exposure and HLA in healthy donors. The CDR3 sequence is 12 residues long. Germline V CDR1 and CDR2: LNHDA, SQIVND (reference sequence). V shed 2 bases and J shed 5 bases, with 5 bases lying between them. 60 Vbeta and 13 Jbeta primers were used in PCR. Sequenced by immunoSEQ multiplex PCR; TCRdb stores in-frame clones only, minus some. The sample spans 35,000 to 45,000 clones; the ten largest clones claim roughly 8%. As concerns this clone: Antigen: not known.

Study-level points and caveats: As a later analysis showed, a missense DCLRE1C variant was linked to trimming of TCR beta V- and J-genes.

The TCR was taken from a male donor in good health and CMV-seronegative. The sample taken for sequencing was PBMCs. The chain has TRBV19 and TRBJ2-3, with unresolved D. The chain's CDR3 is CASSIRRDTQYF. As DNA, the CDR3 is TGTGCCAGTAGTATAAGGAGAGATACGCAGTATTTT.